Many counts were recorded for the clone carrying this TCR beta chain. These data come from a study of blood T cells in healthy people across ages. Through a sample-barcoded 5' primer and a J-beta primer mix, a second PCR was run for roughly 6 to 12 cycles. TCRdb reprocessed the 5' RACE reads via MiXCR and lists one record per CDR3 protein. The data contain under 700,000 distinct CDR3 sequences, nearly 25% of them singletons. CDR3 size: 17 residues. These same records also appear under a second study, on T cells of mothers and their children.

Material: blood. The receptor was derived from a boy younger than 18 in good health. This rearrangement joins TRBV21-1 to TRBJ1-4; the D call TRBD1 from the table was never checked on the DNA. TRBV21-1 is shown as a pseudogene. The CDR3 coding sequence is TGTGCCAGCAGCAGCCCGGGCCATAGGGCAACTAATGAAAAACTGTTTTTT. Encoded protein: CASSSPGHRATNEKLFF.